The rows below give T cell receptor beta chains drawn from one sample of a study of beta chain features in type 1 diabetes. Repertoires were generated with immunoSEQ multiplex PCR, while TCRdb's copy carries only in-frame clones and drops some. Of approximately 380,000 clones in the sample, over 13% were seen once. Material: naive CD4+ T cells from blood. These receptors all stem from a woman aged 18-29 years in good health. Each CDR3 is given with its conserved first and last residue. Fields, in order: D gene, J gene, V gene, clone size, CDR3 protein, CDR3 DNA. A D gene is named only where the DNA matches it firmly. Size values are once, few and many counts, or a class for expanded clones, and some rows have none.

. | TRBJ2-5 | TRBV5-6 | few | CASSLPVRGETQYF | TGTGCCAGCAGCTTGCCGGTTAGGGGAGAGACCCAGTACTTC
TRBD2 | TRBJ2-1 | TRBV6-5 | . | CASSPGLAGGNEQFF | TGTGCCAGCAGTCCCGGACTAGCGGGAGGAAATGAGCAGTTCTTC
. | TRBJ2-3 | TRBV7-2 | . | CASSFSPTDTQYF | TGTGCCAGCAGCTTCTCTCCCACAGATACGCAGTATTTT
TRBD1 | TRBJ2-7 | TRBV4-3 | . | CASSRGTGSSYEQYF | TGCGCCAGCAGCCGCGGGACAGGGTCGTCCTACGAGCAGTACTTC
. | TRBJ1-5 | TRBV28 | few | CASSWSQPQHF | TGTGCCAGCAGTTGGAGTCAGCCCCAGCATTTT
TRBD1 | TRBJ1-5 | TRBV5-1 | . | CASSLTPGQDSNQPQHF | TGCGCCAGCAGCCTCACGCCTGGACAGGATAGCAATCAGCCCCAGCATTTT
TRBD1 | TRBJ2-2 | TRBV30 | few | CAWTSQGAGELFF | TGTGCCTGGACCTCCCAGGGGGCCGGGGAGCTGTTTTTT
. | TRBJ2-7 | TRBV10-3 | few | CAISADSSYEQYF | TGTGCCATCAGTGCCGACAGCTCCTACGAGCAGTACTTC
. | TRBJ1-4 | TRBV28 | few | CASSSGERATNEKLFF | TGTGCCAGCAGTTCAGGGGAGAGGGCTACTAATGAAAAACTGTTTTTT
TRBD1 | TRBJ1-1 | TRBV18 | few | CASSPGQGTEAFF | TGTGCCAGCTCACCGGGACAGGGGACTGAAGCTTTCTTT
TRBD2 | TRBJ2-7 | TRBV5-1 | once | CASSYFGLAGVYEQYF | TGCGCCAGCAGCTACTTCGGACTAGCGGGAGTGTACGAGCAGTACTTC
TRBD1 | TRBJ2-1 | TRBV5-4 | . | CASSLGDRVYNEQFF | TGTGCCAGCAGCTTGGGGGACAGGGTATACAATGAGCAGTTCTTC
TRBD2 | TRBJ2-7 | TRBV11-2 | few | CASSLVSGGGSYEQYF | TGTGCCAGCAGCTTAGTGTCGGGGGGAGGATCCTACGAGCAGTACTTC
. | TRBJ2-5 | TRBV13 | . | CASSSLGGAETQYF | TGTGCCAGCAGCTCCCTAGGGGGAGCGGAGACCCAGTACTTC
TRBD2 | TRBJ2-3 | TRBV30 | . | CAWSTMAGVADTQYF | TGTGCCTGGAGTACCATGGCGGGAGTGGCAGATACGCAGTATTTT
. | TRBJ2-1 | TRBV19 | . | CASSILAYNEQFF | TGTGCCAGTAGTATCTTGGCTTACAATGAGCAGTTCTTC
TRBD2 | TRBJ2-1 | TRBV7-9 | . | CASSSLLAGGYNEQFF | TGTGCCAGCAGCTCCCTACTAGCGGGAGGTTACAATGAGCAGTTCTTC
TRBD1 | TRBJ2-3 | TRBV5-1 | few | CASSRGTGVLTDTQYF | TGCGCCAGCAGCAGGGGGACAGGGGTCCTCACAGATACGCAGTATTTT
. | TRBJ1-2 | TRBV5-1 | . | CASSLGQYGYTF | TGCGCCAGCAGCTTGGGACAGTATGGCTACACCTTC
. | TRBJ1-5 | TRBV20-1 | few | CSAGQPQHF | TGCAGTGCCGGTCAGCCCCAGCATTTT
TRBD2 | TRBJ2-1 | TRBV7-2 | . | CASRVSGLTFDEQFF | TGTGCCAGCAGAGTCTCGGGACTAACGTTCGATGAGCAGTTCTTC
TRBD2 | TRBJ2-3 | TRBV9 | . | CASSGRDYITDTQYF | TGTGCCAGCAGCGGCCGGGACTACATCACAGATACGCAGTATTTT
TRBD1 | TRBJ2-7 | TRBV11-1 | few | CASSETGTGVFEQYF | TGTGCCAGCAGCGAAACCGGGACAGGGGTATTCGAGCAGTACTTC
. | TRBJ1-4 | TRBV23-1 | few | CATTGPRDEKLFF | TGCGCCACCACGGGTCCGCGAGATGAAAAACTGTTTTTT
TRBD1 | TRBJ1-3 | TRBV25-1 | once | CASRSGGRNTIYF | TGTGCCAGCAGATCAGGGGGCCGAAACACCATATATTTT